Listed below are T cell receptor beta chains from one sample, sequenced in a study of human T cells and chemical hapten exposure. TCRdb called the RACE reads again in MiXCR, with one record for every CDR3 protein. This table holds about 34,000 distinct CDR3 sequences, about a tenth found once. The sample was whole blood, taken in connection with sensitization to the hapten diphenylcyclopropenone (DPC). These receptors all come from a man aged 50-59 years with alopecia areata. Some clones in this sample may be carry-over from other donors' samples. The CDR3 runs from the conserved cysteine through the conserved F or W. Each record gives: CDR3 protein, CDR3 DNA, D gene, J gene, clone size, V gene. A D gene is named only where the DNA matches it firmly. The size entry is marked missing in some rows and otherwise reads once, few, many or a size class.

cdr3_aa: CASSQDPGITAF
cdr3_nt: TGTGCCAGCAGCCAAGACCCCGGGATTACCGCCTTC
d_call: -
j_call: TRBJ2-1
clone_size: many
v_call: TRBV3-1

cdr3_aa: CASSLALSGSSYNEQFF
cdr3_nt: TGTGCCAGCAGCTTAGCGTTGAGCGGAAGCTCCTACAATGAGCAGTTCTTC
d_call: -
j_call: TRBJ2-1
clone_size: many
v_call: TRBV7-9

cdr3_aa: CASRDLWTKSPNNEQFF
cdr3_nt: TGTGCCAGCAGGGACCTCTGGACTAAGAGCCCCAATAATGAGCAGTTCTTC
d_call: -
j_call: TRBJ2-1
clone_size: many
v_call: TRBV2

cdr3_aa: CASSLQGLDTQYF
cdr3_nt: TGTGCCAGCAGTTTACAGGGTTTGGATACGCAGTATTTT
d_call: -
j_call: TRBJ2-3
clone_size: many
v_call: TRBV27

cdr3_aa: CATSDPIPTGSTDTQYF
cdr3_nt: TGTGCCACCAGTGATCCTATCCCGACAGGGAGCACAGATACGCAGTATTTT
d_call: TRBD1
j_call: TRBJ2-3
clone_size: -
v_call: TRBV24-1

cdr3_aa: CASSKWTSGGTDTQYF
cdr3_nt: TGCGCCAGCAGTAAGTGGACTAGCGGGGGTACAGATACGCAGTATTTT
d_call: TRBD2
j_call: TRBJ2-3
clone_size: few
v_call: TRBV10-1

cdr3_aa: CASSLAATQGAHEQYF
cdr3_nt: TGTGCCAGCAGCTTAGCCGCTACGCAGGGGGCGCACGAGCAGTACTTC
d_call: TRBD1
j_call: TRBJ2-7
clone_size: -
v_call: TRBV7-6

cdr3_aa: CSVAWGDEQYF
cdr3_nt: TGCAGCGTTGCTTGGGGGGACGAGCAGTACTTC
d_call: -
j_call: TRBJ2-7
clone_size: many
v_call: TRBV29-1

cdr3_aa: CASSYGLVGGEQFF
cdr3_nt: TGCGCCAGCAGTTACGGACTAGTGGGGGGTGAGCAGTTCTTC
d_call: TRBD2
j_call: TRBJ2-1
clone_size: many
v_call: TRBV5-1

cdr3_aa: CASSSTVGIAGVFTDTQYF
cdr3_nt: TGTGCCAGCAGCTCAACGGTGGGCATAGCGGGAGTTTTCACAGATACGCAGTATTTT
d_call: TRBD2
j_call: TRBJ2-3
clone_size: many
v_call: TRBV13

cdr3_aa: CASSRVWPETQYF
cdr3_nt: TGCGCCAGCAGCCGCGTCTGGCCAGAGACCCAGTACTTC
d_call: -
j_call: TRBJ2-5
clone_size: few
v_call: TRBV4-1